This T cell receptor beta chain appears in the sequencing data of a study of response to subunit inactivated influenza vaccine (dated by TCRdb to between 2017 and 2018). Background on the whole study: Deep quantitative profiling of the T cell receptor repertoire was used in the study to follow responses to a trivalent subunit inactivated influenza vaccine. Results the study describes overall, beyond this receptor: According to the authors, only a limited number of new T cells may be recruited by each seasonal influenza vaccination.

V is shortened by 0 bases, J by 0 bases, and the region joining them spans 11 bases. The CDR3, from cysteine to phenylalanine, totals 16 residues. Left in the record is the CDR3 DNA by itself, 48 bases read in frame from the first base. CDR1 and CDR2 (MGHRA, YSYEKL) derive from the germline V gene. Notes on this clonotype: This receptor's antigen is unknown. The input lacks base qualities; no much larger clone sits a single base away.

The library was built by means of RT-PCR. The reads were generated on an Illumina HiSeq 2500. TCRdb reprocessed the public reads (quality trimming at Q25 with fastp, clone calling with MiXCR) and kept in-frame beta chains. Identical CDR3 protein sequences are pooled into one entry, listed with their most common genes and DNA. For this sample there are 450,000 to 600,000 distinct CDR3 sequences; more than 15% appear just once. About 3% of the sample lies in the top ten. The clonotype originates from a man in his fifties or sixties who received an inactivated influenza vaccine. Donor details come from another sample of the same person, matched by shared clones. The chain couples TRBV4-1 to TRBJ1-1; too little of a D gene remains to name it. Source: CD4+ T cells sorted from PBMCs, taken roughly 24 months after vaccination. Read as DNA, the sequence is TGCGCCAGCAGCCAAGATTATTCGGCGGTGAACACTGAAGCTTTCTTT. Translated, it reads CASSQDYSAVNTEAFF.